This T cell receptor (beta chain) comes out of a study of CD8+ T cells in alopecia areata. Overall study context: For treated patients, severity scores reflected the percentage of scalp area affected.

The treatment: oral pan-JAK inhibitor, 5-10 mg twice daily. This CDR3 is built from 15 residues. Per germline, CDR1 SGDLS and CDR2 YYNGEE. V was trimmed by 3 bases and J by 1 base, leaving 14 bases between them. RNA extraction was followed by reverse transcription into cDNA, which acted as the sequencing template. TCRdb keeps only in-frame clones here, not all; method: immunoSEQ multiplex PCR. The sample has over 150,000 clones; approximately 55% are singletons. The source is a human donor with alopecia areata. Sample: CD8+ T cells sorted from blood, taken at week 24, from a patient treated with tofacitinib. This chain connects TRBV9 to TRBJ2-7; a weak D match, TRBD2 (6 bases). This chain's CDR3 is CASSAQTGESYEQYF. The CDR3 DNA is TGTGCCAGCAGCGCACAAACGGGGGAATCCTACGAGCAGTACTTC.